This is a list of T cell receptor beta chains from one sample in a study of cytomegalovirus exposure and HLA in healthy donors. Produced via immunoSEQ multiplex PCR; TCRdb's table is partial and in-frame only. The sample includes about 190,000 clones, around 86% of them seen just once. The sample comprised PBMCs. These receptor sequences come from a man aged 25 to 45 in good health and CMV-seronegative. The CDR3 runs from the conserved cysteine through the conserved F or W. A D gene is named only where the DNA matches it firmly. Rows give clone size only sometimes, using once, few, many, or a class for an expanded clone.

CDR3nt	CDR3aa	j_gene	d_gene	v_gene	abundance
TGTGCCAGCAATGAGGGTGGCTACACCTTC	CASNEGGYTF	TRBJ1-2	NA	TRBV9	NA
TGTGCCAGCAGCTTAAGCCCCGGGACAGGGCCATACAATGAGCAGTTCTTC	CASSLSPGTGPYNEQFF	TRBJ2-1	TRBD1	TRBV13	NA
TGTGCCAGCAGCTCATTTAGGACAGGGGAACACTACGAGCAGTACTTC	CASSSFRTGEHYEQYF	TRBJ2-7	TRBD1	TRBV13	NA
TGTGCCAGCAGTGACCCCCCGGGACAGGTTTACTTTAATGAAAAACTGTTTTTT	CASSDPPGQVYFNEKLFF	TRBJ1-4	TRBD1	TRBV6-4	NA
TGTGCCAGCAGCCAGGGGGCAGCGAATGAGCAGTTCTTC	CASSQGAANEQFF	TRBJ2-1	TRBD1	TRBV5-5	NA
TGTGCCAGCAGGGCGGGAGCGGGAGGGCCTCAAGAGACCCAGTACTTC	CASRAGAGGPQETQYF	TRBJ2-5	TRBD2	TRBV2	few
TGTGCCAGCAGTCGGGGAAGCGGCACCCACAATGAGCAGTTCTTC	CASSRGSGTHNEQFF	TRBJ2-1	NA	TRBV7-8	NA
TGTGCCTGGAGTGTGGGGGGTGAGTCCACTGAAGCTTTCTTT	CAWSVGGESTEAFF	TRBJ1-1	NA	TRBV30	NA
TGTGCCAGCAGTCCAACAGGGGGGACTGAAGCTTTCTTT	CASSPTGGTEAFF	TRBJ1-1	TRBD1	TRBV27	NA
TGTGCCAGCTCGTTCAACAGGGGGAATACTGCCGAGCAGTACTTC	CASSFNRGNTAEQYF	TRBJ2-7	TRBD1	TRBV18	NA
TGTGCCAGCAGCCCCTATTTGTACAATGAGCAGTTCTTC	CASSPYLYNEQFF	TRBJ2-1	NA	TRBV7-2	few
TGTGCCAGCCATACATCCGGGACAGGGAATAACGAGCAGTACTTC	CASHTSGTGNNEQYF	TRBJ2-7	TRBD1	TRBV28	NA
TGTGCCAGCAGCTATACCGGGACAGGTGACTCTTACGAGCAGTACTTC	CASSYTGTGDSYEQYF	TRBJ2-7	NA	TRBV7-5	NA
TGTGCCAGCAGTGAATATTCAGGCCGGCAAAACTATGGCTACACCTTC	CASSEYSGRQNYGYTF	TRBJ1-2	NA	TRBV25-1	NA
TGTGCCAGCAGTTTACCCGGGGGGGATCAGCCCCAGCATTTT	CASSLPGGDQPQHF	TRBJ1-5	NA	TRBV28	NA
TGTGCCAGCAGCTCCGGCGGGACAGCGAACACCGGGGAGCTGTTTTTT	CASSSGGTANTGELFF	TRBJ2-2	NA	TRBV5-4	NA
TGTGCCAGCTCACCACCGGAGTATACCCAGTACTTC	CASSPPEYTQYF	TRBJ2-5	NA	TRBV18	NA
TGTTCCAGACCACTCCCCAATCAGCCCCAGCATTTT	CSRPLPNQPQHF	TRBJ1-5	NA	TRBV7-9	NA
TGTGCCAGCAGTTTACGGACAGGCCTCACTGAAGCTTTCTTT	CASSLRTGLTEAFF	TRBJ1-1	TRBD1	TRBV27	NA
TGTGCCAGTGAGTTGGCAGCGGGACACAGAACGCAGTATTTT	CASELAAGHRTQYF	TRBJ2-3	NA	TRBV19	NA
TGTGCCAGCAGCGACTATACAGGGGTCGGTTCACCCCTCCACTTT	CASSDYTGVGSPLHF	TRBJ1-6	TRBD1	TRBV2	NA
TGTGCCAGCAGTGAAGAGGGGGGGGGTCCCGATACGCAGTATTTT	CASSEEGGGPDTQYF	TRBJ2-3	NA	TRBV6-1	NA
TGTGCCAGCAGCTTCCTACTAGTCCCCCAAGAGACCCAGTACTTC	CASSFLLVPQETQYF	TRBJ2-5	NA	TRBV11-2	NA
TGTGCCAGCAGCACGAACCCCCCGGGACTAGCTGGCGGTGTGGCGGATACGCAGTATTTT	CASSTNPPGLAGGVADTQYF	TRBJ2-3	TRBD2	TRBV9	NA
TGTGCCAGCAGTGAATCGGCGAACACCGGGGAGCTGTTTTTT	CASSESANTGELFF	TRBJ2-2	NA	TRBV25-1	once
TGCGCCAGCAGTCGGATACCAGGGACAGCGAACACTGAAGCTTTCTTT	CASSRIPGTANTEAFF	TRBJ1-1	TRBD1	TRBV23-1	NA
TGCGCCAGCAGCCAAGATCGGGGGGGTTCCTACGAGCAGTACTTC	CASSQDRGGSYEQYF	TRBJ2-7	TRBD2	TRBV4-3	NA
TGTGCCAGCAGTCCTACAATCGCGGGAATCCATGGCTACACCTTC	CASSPTIAGIHGYTF	TRBJ1-2	NA	TRBV27	NA
TGTGCCAGCAGCTCTAGCGGGAGGGCCGGCAATGAGCAGTTCTTC	CASSSSGRAGNEQFF	TRBJ2-1	TRBD2	TRBV11-3	NA
TGTGCCAGCAATTCAGGGGTTGGCTACACCTTC	CASNSGVGYTF	TRBJ1-2	NA	TRBV28	NA
TGTGCCAGCTCTGCCGGATTTCAGGGAGATACGCAGTATTTT	CASSAGFQGDTQYF	TRBJ2-3	NA	TRBV18	NA
TGTGCCAGCAGTTACCAGGACAGAGCCGAAAAACTGTTTTTT	CASSYQDRAEKLFF	TRBJ1-4	NA	TRBV6-5	NA
TGTGCCAGCAGCGTAGCTGGCGGGAGAGATACCGGGGAGCTGTTTTTT	CASSVAGGRDTGELFF	TRBJ2-2	TRBD2	TRBV9	NA
TGTGCCAGCCGGACAGGGAGCGGCTCTGGAAACACCATATATTTT	CASRTGSGSGNTIYF	TRBJ1-3	TRBD1	TRBV27	NA
TGTGCCACCAGCAGAGACGGGGTTAACAATCAGCCCCAGCATTTT	CATSRDGVNNQPQHF	TRBJ1-5	NA	TRBV15	NA
TGCGCCAGCAGCCACCAACTAAGGACAGGGGACAAACTGTTTTTT	CASSHQLRTGDKLFF	TRBJ1-4	TRBD1	TRBV4-3	few
TGTGCCAGCAGCTTAATGCTAGGAAGCTCCTACAATGAGCAGTTCTTC	CASSLMLGSSYNEQFF	TRBJ2-1	NA	TRBV5-4	NA
TGTGCCAGCGCTTTGCTGCGGGACGTGTACGAAAAACTGTTTTTT	CASALLRDVYEKLFF	TRBJ1-4	NA	TRBV6-1	NA
TGTGCCAGCAGCCGGGACAGGGATGAAAAACTGTTTTTT	CASSRDRDEKLFF	TRBJ1-4	TRBD1	TRBV6-1	NA
TGTGCCAGCAGTTTAAGTAGGCTAGCGGGGGGGCCCGGAGATACGCAGTATTTT	CASSLSRLAGGPGDTQYF	TRBJ2-3	TRBD2	TRBV28	NA
TGTGCCAGCAGCCAACTTGGTCCACCGGAGAATGAAGCTTTCTTT	CASSQLGPPENEAFF	TRBJ1-1	NA	TRBV5-6	NA
TGTGCCAGCAGCTCGGGACAGAGCTATGGCTACACCTTC	CASSSGQSYGYTF	TRBJ1-2	TRBD1	TRBV28	NA
TGTGCCAGCTCGCAGGGACAGGGGGCCGGCTATGGCTACACCTTC	CASSQGQGAGYGYTF	TRBJ1-2	TRBD1	TRBV18	NA
TGTGCCAGCAGCTCACAGCACAATGAGCAGTTCTTC	CASSSQHNEQFF	TRBJ2-1	NA	TRBV11-2	NA
TGTGCCAGCAGCTTAGTAAGCCTCACGCGGGGGGAGCTGTTTTTT	CASSLVSLTRGELFF	TRBJ2-2	NA	TRBV11-2	NA
TGCGCCAGCAGCCAAGAGCGACGGGGGGACAACGAGCAGTACTTC	CASSQERRGDNEQYF	TRBJ2-7	NA	TRBV4-1	NA
TGTGCCAGCAACATAATACCTGATGGCTACACCTTC	CASNIIPDGYTF	TRBJ1-2	NA	TRBV9	NA
TGTGCCAGCAGCTTAGTAGGGACACTTTATGGCTACACCTTC	CASSLVGTLYGYTF	TRBJ1-2	NA	TRBV7-9	NA
TGTGCCAGCAGCCCCGTCCCGGACAGATACTACAATGAGCAGTTCTTC	CASSPVPDRYYNEQFF	TRBJ2-1	NA	TRBV7-9	NA
TGTGCCAGCAGTTACAGACAGGGGGTATCACCCCTCCACTTT	CASSYRQGVSPLHF	TRBJ1-6	TRBD1	TRBV6-6	NA
TGTGCCAGCAGCCCCTCTAGCGGGAGAAGACTGAGCACAGATACGCAGTATTTT	CASSPSSGRRLSTDTQYF	TRBJ2-3	TRBD2	TRBV4-2	NA
TGTGCCAGCAGCTTAGGAAGGGGCAGGGCGGAGACCCAGTACTTC	CASSLGRGRAETQYF	TRBJ2-5	NA	TRBV7-9	once
TGTGCCAGCAGCCCAGCAGGGACAGCTGGAAACACCATATATTTT	CASSPAGTAGNTIYF	TRBJ1-3	TRBD1	TRBV7-9	NA
TGTGCCAGCGCCCTGGACGGAGGGTATGGCTACACCTTC	CASALDGGYGYTF	TRBJ1-2	NA	TRBV7-8	NA
TGTGCCAGCAGAAACGCGGGGGGGCACACAGATACGCAGTATTTT	CASRNAGGHTDTQYF	TRBJ2-3	TRBD2	TRBV6-8	NA